The 12 T cell receptor beta chains presented below share a single source sample, sequenced in a study of blood T cells in healthy people across ages. For the second PCR, which ran for about 7 to 11 cycles, a sample-barcoded 5' primer and a J-beta primer mix were used. MiXCR, run by TCRdb on the 5' RACE reads, gives a single entry per CDR3 protein. The data contain over 600,000 distinct CDR3 sequences, under 25% of them seen just once; the ten biggest clones take up 3% to 4.5%. Material for sequencing was blood. These receptors were obtained from a man between 65 and 85 years old in good health.

This clonotype came up a few times. The chain joins TRBV2 to TRBJ2-7; 8 nucleotides line up with TRBD2. The CDR3 is made up of 12 amino acids. CDR1 is SNHLY, CDR2 FYNNEI, per germline. The ends lost 8 bases at V and 2 bases at J; junction bases unmatched: 2. DNA for the CDR3: TGTGCCAGCGGTAGCGGGACCTACGAGCAGTACTTC. Translation: CASGSGTYEQYF.

In this sample, this clonotype turned up many times. The rearrangement links TRBV28 to TRBJ2-5; D uncertain. The better agreement between TRBJ2-7 and the DNA end casts doubt on the J call. Germline CDR1 MDHEN, CDR2 SYDVKM. The CDR3 totals 13 residues. This chain's CDR3 is CASSLRYSYEQYF. The CDR3 DNA sequence: TGTGCCAGCAGTTTGCGGTACTCCTACGAGCAGTACTTC.

The sample holds a few counts of this clonotype. The chain uses TRBV29-1 and TRBJ1-1; D is unresolved. The CDR3 totals 12 residues. CDR1 and CDR2 from the germline V gene are SQVTM and ANQGSEA. The V end lost 2 bases, the J end lost 2 bases, and 6 bases lay between the germline ends. CDR3 in amino acids: CSVEYGNTEAFF. The DNA of the CDR3 is TGCAGCGTTGAATACGGAAACACTGAAGCTTTCTTT.

This chain uses TRBV6-6 with TRBJ1-5; D might be TRBD1 (6 bases). The ends were cut back, 6 bases at V and 3 bases at J, with 12 bases in the middle. Germline V lookup: CDR1 MNHNY, CDR2 SVGAGI (reference sequence). The CDR3 has 14 residues. The CDR3 loop reads CASRGRQDNQPQHF. In nucleotides, the CDR3 is TGTGCCAGCAGGGGGAGACAGGACAATCAGCCCCAGCATTTT.

This chain joins TRBV20-1 and TRBJ2-5, with D possibly being TRBD2 (5 bases). The CDR3 length is 13 residues. Between the trimmed V and J ends, which lost 2 bases and 11 bases, there was a span of 18 bases. The V gene's germline CDR1 is DFQATT and CDR2 SNEGSKA (reference sequence). CDR3 residues: CSARPNFIGEQYF. CDR3 sequence (DNA): TGCAGTGCTAGACCAAACTTCATCGGGGAGCAGTACTTC.

J is TRBJ1-2 and V is TRBV7-8, with no clear D. The germline V gene has CDR1 SGHVS and CDR2 FQNEAQ. This CDR3 is built from 15 residues. V was pared by 3 bases and J by 5 bases, with 16 bases between. CDR3 loop: CASSLINKQEYGYTF. The CDR3 region has the DNA TGTGCCAGCAGCTTGATTAATAAACAAGAATATGGCTACACCTTC.

At least ten counts were recorded for this clonotype. The rearrangement joins TRBV7-8 to TRBJ1-4; 9 bases match TRBD1. Germline lookup yields CDR1 SGHVS and CDR2 FQNEAQ. The V gene end was trimmed by 3 bases and the J gene end by 5 bases; junction bases not matched to a gene: 1. CDR3 length equals 14 residues. The DNA of the CDR3 is TGTGCCAGCAGCTTTGGACAGGGGAATGAAAAACTGTTTTTT. Its translation is CASSFGQGNEKLFF.

This chain uses TRBV20-1 with TRBJ1-4; D is ambiguous. The CDR3 is made up of 13 amino acids. The germline gives CDR1 DFQATT, CDR2 SNEGSKA (reference sequence). Trimming pared 3 bases from V and 8 bases from J, leaving 13 bases between. The CDR3 sequence is CSASRATGEKLFF. The CDR3, as DNA: TGCAGTGCTAGTAGGGCGACTGGAGAAAAACTGTTTTTT.

There are a few counts of this clonotype. This chain links TRBV25-1 with TRBJ1-2; 7 bases are a match to TRBD1. CDR3 size: 13 residues. The trim removed 4 bases at V and 3 bases at J, leaving 2 bases unmatched. Germline lookup yields CDR1 MGHDK and CDR2 SYGVNS. The CDR3 region has the DNA TGTGCCAGCAGTGCTACAGGGGACTATGGCTACACCTTC. It encodes CASSATGDYGYTF.

The chain combines TRBV7-2 with TRBJ2-1; 9 bases line up with TRBD2. CDR1 and CDR2 (germline): SGHTA, FQGNSA. The trim removed 3 bases at V and 2 bases at J, leaving 5 bases unmatched. The CDR3 loop spans 16 amino acids. In DNA, the CDR3 is TGTGCCAGCAGCTTGCGCGGGAGGGCCACCTACAATGAGCAGTTCTTC. It codes for CASSLRGRATYNEQFF.

The chain is built from TRBV15 and TRBJ2-5; a weak D match, TRBD1 (7 bases). CDR1 LNHNV and CDR2 YYDKDF come from the germline V gene (reference sequence). The CDR3 runs to 14 residues. Trimming cost V 3 bases and J 2 bases, with 10 bases left between them. CDR3 amino acids: CATSRQGGQETQYF. In nucleotides, the CDR3 is TGTGCCACCAGCAGGCAGGGGGGTCAAGAGACCCAGTACTTC.

The chain recombines TRBV28 with TRBJ2-6; no firm D call. The germline V gene has CDR1 MDHEN and CDR2 SYDVKM. The V gene lost 2 bases and the J gene lost 0 bases, with 8 bases spanning the gap. The CDR3 is made up of 16 amino acids. CDR3 nucleotide sequence: TGTGCCAGCAGTTTACGTATGACCTCTGGGGCCAACGTCCTGACTTTC. Its translation is CASSLRMTSGANVLTF.